These T cell receptor beta chains were read from a single sample in a study of T cell repertoires in cytomegalovirus infection. TCRdb ran MiXCR on the reads and lists one entry per CDR3 protein. The sample includes roughly 500,000 distinct CDR3 sequences, roughly 43% of them seen just once. What these receptors recognize is not known. The sequencing here drew on cultured PBMCs, taken from culture after CMV antigen stimulation. The receptors here all came from a human donor in good health (CMV status not recorded). Some clones in this sample may be carry-over from other donors' samples. Both conserved end residues are trimmed from each CDR3. Each record gives: V gene, J gene, CDR3 protein.

>TRBV27|TRBJ1-4
ASSPGGAPATNEKLF
>TRBV27|TRBJ2-3
ASRSASTDTQY
>TRBV7-6|TRBJ2-5
ASHGIQY
>TRBV7-2|TRBJ2-7
ASRESGRAFYEQY
>TRBV12-3/TRBV12-4|TRBJ1-1
ASSLVDEAF
>TRBV5-4|TRBJ1-3
ASSLGPQAGNTIY
>TRBV4-1|TRBJ1-5
ASSQSRDGYQPQH
>TRBV20-1|TRBJ1-4
SARTLRDEKLF
>TRBV7-6|TRBJ2-5
ASSLMSGGSGETQY
>TRBV11-2|TRBJ2-3
ASSSAGDTQY
>TRBV28|TRBJ1-5
ASSSRQGGNQPQH